The entry below describes one T cell receptor (beta chain). Germline V gives CDR1 MNHEY, CDR2 SVGEGT. V shed 9 bases, J shed 4 bases, and the junction held 8 bases outside the gene matches. The CDR3 contains 13 residues. Alongside a J-beta primer mix, a sample-barcoded 5' primer served in a second PCR lasting 7 to 11 cycles. Each CDR3 protein gets one entry after TCRdb re-called the 5' RACE reads with MiXCR. The sample has roughly 700,000 distinct CDR3 sequences; 32% are singletons. The data were obtained in a study of blood T cells in healthy people across ages. The source is an elderly woman in good health. The chain combines TRBV6-2 or TRBV6-3 with TRBJ1-1, with 7 bases fitting TRBD1. Sequencing input: blood. The chain's CDR3 is CASRQGAFTEAFF. The CDR3 nucleotides read TGTGCCAGTAGACAGGGCGCGTTCACTGAAGCTTTCTTT.